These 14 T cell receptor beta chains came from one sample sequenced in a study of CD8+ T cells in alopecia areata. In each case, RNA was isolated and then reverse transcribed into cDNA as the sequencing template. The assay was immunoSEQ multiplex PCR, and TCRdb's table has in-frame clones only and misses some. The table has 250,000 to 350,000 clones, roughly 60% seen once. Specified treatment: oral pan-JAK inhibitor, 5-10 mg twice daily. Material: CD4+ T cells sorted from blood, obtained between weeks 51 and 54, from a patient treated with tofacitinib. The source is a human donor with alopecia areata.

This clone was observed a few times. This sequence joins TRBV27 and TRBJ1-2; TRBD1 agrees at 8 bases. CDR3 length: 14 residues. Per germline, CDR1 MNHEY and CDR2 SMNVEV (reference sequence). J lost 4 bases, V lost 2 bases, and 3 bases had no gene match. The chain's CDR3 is CASSLTGGGYGYTF. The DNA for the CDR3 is TGTGCCAGCAGTTTAACAGGGGGTGGCTATGGCTACACCTTC.

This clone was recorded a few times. CDR3 sequence reads: CSVGAPAAYEQYF. The CDR3, as DNA: TGCAGCGTTGGGGCCCCAGCGGCTTACGAGCAGTACTTC. The chain uses TRBV29-1 and TRBJ2-7, with D possibly TRBD2 on 5 matching bases. Trimming removed 4 bases from V and 4 bases from J, with 14 bases in between. This CDR3 region has 13 residues. From germline, CDR1 is SQVTM and CDR2 ANQGSEA.

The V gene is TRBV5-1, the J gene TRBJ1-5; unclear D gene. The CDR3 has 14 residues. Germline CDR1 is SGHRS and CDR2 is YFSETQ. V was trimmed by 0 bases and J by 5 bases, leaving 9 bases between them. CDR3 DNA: TGCGCCAGCAGCTTGGACGGGCAGGATCAGCCCCAGCATTTT. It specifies CASSLDGQDQPQHF.

CDR3 nucleotide sequence: TGTGCCTGGGTCTCAGCGGCTGAAGCTTTCTTT. Translated, it gives CAWVSAAEAFF. This sequence joins TRBV30 and TRBJ1-1; D not certain. With 5 bases removed from V and 6 bases from J, the gap between germline ends came to 10 bases. Germline loops: CDR1 GTSNPN, CDR2 SVGIG (reference sequence). This CDR3 region has 11 residues.

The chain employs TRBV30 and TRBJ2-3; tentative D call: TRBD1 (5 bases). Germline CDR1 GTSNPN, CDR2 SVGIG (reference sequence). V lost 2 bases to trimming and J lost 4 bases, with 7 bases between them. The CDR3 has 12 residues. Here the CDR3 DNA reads TGTGCCTGGAGTCCAGGGTCAGATACGCAGTATTTT. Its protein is CAWSPGSDTQYF.

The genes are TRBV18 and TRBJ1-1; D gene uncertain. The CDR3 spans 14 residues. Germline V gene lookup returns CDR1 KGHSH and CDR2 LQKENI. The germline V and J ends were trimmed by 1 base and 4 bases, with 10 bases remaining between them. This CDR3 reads CASSPLERATEAFF. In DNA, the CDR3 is TGTGCCAGCTCACCACTGGAAAGGGCCACTGAAGCTTTCTTT.

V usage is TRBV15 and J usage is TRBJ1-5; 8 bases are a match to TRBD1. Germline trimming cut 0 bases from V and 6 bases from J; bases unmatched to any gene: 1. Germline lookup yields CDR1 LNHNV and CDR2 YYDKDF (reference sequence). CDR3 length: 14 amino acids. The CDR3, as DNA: TGTGCCACCAGCAGAGAGGACAGGGCTCAGCCCCAGCATTTT. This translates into CATSREDRAQPQHF.

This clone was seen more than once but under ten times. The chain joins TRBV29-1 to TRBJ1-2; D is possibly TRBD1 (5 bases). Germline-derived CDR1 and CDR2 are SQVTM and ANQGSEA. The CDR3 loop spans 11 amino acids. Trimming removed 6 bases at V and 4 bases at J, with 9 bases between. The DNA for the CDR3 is TGCAGCGTCGGAGGGGTCTATGGCTACACCTTC. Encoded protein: CSVGGVYGYTF. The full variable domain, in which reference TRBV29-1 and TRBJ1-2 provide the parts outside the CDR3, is SAVISQKPSRDICQRGTSLTIQCQVDSQVTMMFWYRQQPGQSLTLIATANQGSEATYESGFVIDKFPISRPNLTFSTLTVSNMSPEDSSIYLCSVGGVYGYTFGSGTRLTVV.

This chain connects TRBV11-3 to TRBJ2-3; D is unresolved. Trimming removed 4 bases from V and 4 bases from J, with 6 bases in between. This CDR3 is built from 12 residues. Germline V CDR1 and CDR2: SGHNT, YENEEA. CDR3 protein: CASSSLADTQYF. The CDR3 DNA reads TGTGCCAGCAGCTCACTCGCAGATACGCAGTATTTT.

CDR3 in DNA: TGTGCCAGCAGCTTGGGCAGTGTCAACTATGGCTACACCTTC. It is translated as CASSLGSVNYGYTF. J is TRBJ1-2 and V is TRBV5-6; no clear D gene. Germline values: CDR1 SGHDT, CDR2 YYEEEE. This CDR3 has 14 amino acids. With 0 bases removed from V and 2 bases from J, the gap between germline ends came to 8 bases.

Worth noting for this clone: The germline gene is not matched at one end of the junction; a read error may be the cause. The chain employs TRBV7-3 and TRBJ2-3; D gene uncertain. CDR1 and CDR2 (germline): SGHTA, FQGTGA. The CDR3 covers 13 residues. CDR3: CASSSNQRDRQYF. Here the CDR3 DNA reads TGTGCCAGCAGCTCCAATCAGAGAGATAGGCAGTATTTT.

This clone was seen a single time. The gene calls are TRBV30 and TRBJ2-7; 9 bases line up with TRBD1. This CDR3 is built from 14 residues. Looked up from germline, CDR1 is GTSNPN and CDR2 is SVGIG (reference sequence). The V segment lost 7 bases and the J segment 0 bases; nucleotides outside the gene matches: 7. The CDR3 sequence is CAFTQGASSYEQYF. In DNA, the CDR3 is TGTGCCTTCACACAGGGGGCGAGCTCCTACGAGCAGTACTTC.

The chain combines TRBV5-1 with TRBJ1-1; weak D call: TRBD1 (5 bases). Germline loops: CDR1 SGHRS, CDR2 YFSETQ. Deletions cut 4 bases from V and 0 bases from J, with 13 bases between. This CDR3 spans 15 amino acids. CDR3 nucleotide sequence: TGCGCCAGCAGCCCTTTGGCAGGGTTGAACACTGAAGCTTTCTTT. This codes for CASSPLAGLNTEAFF.

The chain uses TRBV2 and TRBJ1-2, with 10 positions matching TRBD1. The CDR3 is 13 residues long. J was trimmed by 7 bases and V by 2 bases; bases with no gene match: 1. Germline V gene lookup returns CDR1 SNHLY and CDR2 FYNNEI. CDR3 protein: CASSERDRGGYTF. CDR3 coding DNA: TGTGCCAGCAGTGAACGGGACAGGGGTGGCTACACCTTC. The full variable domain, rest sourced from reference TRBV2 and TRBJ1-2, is EPEVTQTPSHQVTQMGQEVILRCVPISNHLYFYWYRQILGQKVEFLVSFYNNEISEKSEIFDDQFSVERPDGSNFTLKIRSTKLEDSAMYFCASSERDRGGYTFGSGTRLTVV.